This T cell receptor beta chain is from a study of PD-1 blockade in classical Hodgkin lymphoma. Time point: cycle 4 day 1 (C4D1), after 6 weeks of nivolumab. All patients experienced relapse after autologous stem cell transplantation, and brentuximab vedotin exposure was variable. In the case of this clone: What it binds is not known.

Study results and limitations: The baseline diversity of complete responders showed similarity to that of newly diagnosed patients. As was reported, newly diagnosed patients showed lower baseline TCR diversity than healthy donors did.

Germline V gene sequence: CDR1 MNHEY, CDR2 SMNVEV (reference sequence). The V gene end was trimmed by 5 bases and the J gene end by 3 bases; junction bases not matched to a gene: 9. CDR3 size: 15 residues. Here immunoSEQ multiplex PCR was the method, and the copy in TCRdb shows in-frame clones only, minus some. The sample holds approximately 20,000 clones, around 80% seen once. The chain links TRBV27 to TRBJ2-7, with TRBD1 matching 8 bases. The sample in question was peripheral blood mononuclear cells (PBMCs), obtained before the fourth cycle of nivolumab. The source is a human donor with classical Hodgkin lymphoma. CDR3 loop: CASSLRGLGDYEQYF. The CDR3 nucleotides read TGTGCCAGCAGTCTCAGGGGGCTTGGGGACTACGAGCAGTACTTC.